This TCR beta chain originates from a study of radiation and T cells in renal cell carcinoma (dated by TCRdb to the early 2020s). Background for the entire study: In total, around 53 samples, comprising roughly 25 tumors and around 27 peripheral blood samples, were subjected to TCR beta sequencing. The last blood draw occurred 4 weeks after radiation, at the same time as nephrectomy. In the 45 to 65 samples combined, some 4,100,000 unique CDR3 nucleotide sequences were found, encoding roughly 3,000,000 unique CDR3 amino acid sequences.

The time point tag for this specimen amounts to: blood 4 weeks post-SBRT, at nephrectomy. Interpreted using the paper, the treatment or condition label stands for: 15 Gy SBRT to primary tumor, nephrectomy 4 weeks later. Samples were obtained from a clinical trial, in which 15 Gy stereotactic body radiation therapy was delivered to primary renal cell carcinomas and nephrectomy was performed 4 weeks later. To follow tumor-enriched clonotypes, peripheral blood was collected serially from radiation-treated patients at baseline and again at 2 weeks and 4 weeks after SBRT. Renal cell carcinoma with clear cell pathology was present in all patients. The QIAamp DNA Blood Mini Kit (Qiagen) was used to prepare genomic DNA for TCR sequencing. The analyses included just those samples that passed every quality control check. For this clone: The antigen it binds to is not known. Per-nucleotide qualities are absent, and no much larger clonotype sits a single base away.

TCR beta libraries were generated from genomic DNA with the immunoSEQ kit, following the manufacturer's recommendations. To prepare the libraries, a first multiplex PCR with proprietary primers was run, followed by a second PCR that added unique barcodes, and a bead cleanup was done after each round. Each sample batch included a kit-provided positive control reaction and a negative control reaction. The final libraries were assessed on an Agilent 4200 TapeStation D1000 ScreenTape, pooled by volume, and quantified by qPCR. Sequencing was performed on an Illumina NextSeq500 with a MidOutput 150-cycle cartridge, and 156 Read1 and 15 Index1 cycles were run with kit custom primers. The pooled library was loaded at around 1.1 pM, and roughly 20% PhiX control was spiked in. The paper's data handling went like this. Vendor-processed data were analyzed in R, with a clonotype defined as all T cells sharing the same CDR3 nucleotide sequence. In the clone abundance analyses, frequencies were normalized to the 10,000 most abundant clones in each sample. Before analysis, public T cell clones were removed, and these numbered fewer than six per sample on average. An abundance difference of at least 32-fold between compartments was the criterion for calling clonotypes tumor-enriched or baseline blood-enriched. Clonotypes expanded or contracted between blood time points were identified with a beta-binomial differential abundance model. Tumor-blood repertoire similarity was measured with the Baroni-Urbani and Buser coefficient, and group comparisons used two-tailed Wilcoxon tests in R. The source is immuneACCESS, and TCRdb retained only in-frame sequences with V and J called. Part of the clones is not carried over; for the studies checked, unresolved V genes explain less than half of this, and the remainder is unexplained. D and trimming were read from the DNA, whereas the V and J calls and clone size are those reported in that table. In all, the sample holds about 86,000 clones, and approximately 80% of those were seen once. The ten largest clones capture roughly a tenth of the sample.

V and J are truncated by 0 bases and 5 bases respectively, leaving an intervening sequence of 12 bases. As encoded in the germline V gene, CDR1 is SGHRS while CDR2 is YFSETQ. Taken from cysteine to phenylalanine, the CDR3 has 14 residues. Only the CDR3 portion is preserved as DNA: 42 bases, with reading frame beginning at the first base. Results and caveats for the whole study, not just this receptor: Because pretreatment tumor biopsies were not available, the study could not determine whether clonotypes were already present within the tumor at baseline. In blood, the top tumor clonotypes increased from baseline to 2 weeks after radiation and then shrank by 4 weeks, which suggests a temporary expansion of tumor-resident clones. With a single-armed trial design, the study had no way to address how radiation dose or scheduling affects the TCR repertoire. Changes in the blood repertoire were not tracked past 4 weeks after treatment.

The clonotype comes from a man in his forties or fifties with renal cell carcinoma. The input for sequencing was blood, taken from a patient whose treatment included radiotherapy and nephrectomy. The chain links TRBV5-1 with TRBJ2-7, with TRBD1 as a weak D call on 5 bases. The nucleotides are TGCGCCAGCAGCTTGGTTGCAGGGATTAACGAGCAGTACTTC. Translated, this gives CASSLVAGINEQYF.